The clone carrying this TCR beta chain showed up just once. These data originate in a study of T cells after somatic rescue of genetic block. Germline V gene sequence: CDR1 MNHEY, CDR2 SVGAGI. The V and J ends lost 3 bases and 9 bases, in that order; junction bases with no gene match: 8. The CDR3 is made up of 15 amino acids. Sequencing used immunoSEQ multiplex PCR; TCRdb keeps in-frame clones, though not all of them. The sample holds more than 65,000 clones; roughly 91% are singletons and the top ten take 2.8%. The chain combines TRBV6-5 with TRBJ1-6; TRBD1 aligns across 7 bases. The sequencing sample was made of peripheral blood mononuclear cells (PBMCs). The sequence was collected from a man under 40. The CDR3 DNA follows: TGTGCCAGCAGTTATTCAGACAGGGTGGGTTCACCCCTCCACTTT. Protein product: CASSYSDRVGSPLHF.